The 21 T cell receptor beta chains presented below share a single source sample, sequenced in a study of blood T cell repertoires in COVID-19. Data came from immunoSEQ multiplex PCR; TCRdb stores just in-frame clones and leaves some out. The table shows about 83,000 clones, with 88% occurring only once. Sequencing was performed on peripheral blood. The receptors derive from a human donor in a cohort sampled during active COVID-19.

The CDR3 is CASSIGQGGAEAFF. The CDR3, as DNA: TGTGCCAGTAGTATAGGGCAGGGCGGCGCTGAAGCTTTCTTT. This chain joins TRBV19 and TRBJ1-1, with D possibly being TRBD1 (5 bases). CDR3 length: 14 amino acids. Germline V gene sequence: CDR1 LNHDA, CDR2 SQIVND (reference sequence). V lost 1 base to trimming and J lost 6 bases, with 12 bases between them.

The chain uses TRBV7-2 and TRBJ2-1, with 8 bases fitting TRBD1. With 3 bases clipped from V and 5 bases from J, the junction kept 6 bases outside the gene matches. Germline V lookup: CDR1 SGHTA, CDR2 FQGNSA. The CDR3 loop spans 15 amino acids. CDR3 sequence: CASSFDRGSHNEQFF. DNA for the CDR3: TGTGCCAGCAGCTTCGACAGGGGTTCCCACAATGAGCAGTTCTTC.

V and J are TRBV5-1 and TRBJ2-1, with D possibly being TRBD1 (5 bases). Germline loops: CDR1 SGHRS, CDR2 YFSETQ. Trimming took off 2 bases at V and 7 bases at J, with 10 bases between the two ends. The CDR3 is made up of 13 amino acids. CDR3 coding DNA: TGCGCCAGCAGCTTAACAGGAGAGAATGAGCAGTTCTTC. It encodes CASSLTGENEQFF.

The chain recombines TRBV5-1 with TRBJ2-3; D is perhaps TRBD2 (6 bases). Germline V gives CDR1 SGHRS, CDR2 YFSETQ. Trimming took 0 bases from V and 0 from J, leaving 11 bases between them. The CDR3 runs to 16 residues. The CDR3 protein is CASSLDTSRSTDTQYF. The CDR3 DNA sequence: TGCGCCAGCAGCTTGGATACTAGCAGGAGCACAGATACGCAGTATTTT.

The rearrangement links TRBV7-2 to TRBJ2-1; TRBD2 matches at 8 bases. With 4 bases clipped from V and 9 bases from J, the junction kept 11 bases outside the gene matches. The germline V gene has CDR1 SGHTA and CDR2 FQGNSA. This CDR3 spans 15 amino acids. As DNA, the CDR3 is TGTGCCAGCAGCTCCTTAGCGGGATCTCTCAGTGAGCAGTTCTTC. Protein product: CASSSLAGSLSEQFF.

The rearrangement uses TRBV7-3 and TRBJ1-2; TRBD1 aligns across 9 bases. With V trimmed by 5 bases and J by 6 bases, 4 bases remained unmatched. The V gene's germline CDR1 is SGHTA and CDR2 FQGTGA. CDR3 length: 13 residues. As DNA, the CDR3 is TGTGCCAGCAGCATGGGACAGGGACATGGCTACACCTTC. Protein sequence: CASSMGQGHGYTF.

The gene calls are TRBV12-3 or TRBV12-4 and TRBJ2-7; 9 nucleotides align to TRBD2. J was trimmed by 4 bases and V by 5 bases; bases with no gene match: 3. The CDR3 is made up of 13 amino acids. The CDR3 nucleotides are TGTGCCAGCAGTACGGCGGGAGGGTACGAGCAGTACTTC. Translated, it gives CASSTAGGYEQYF.

The chain carries TRBV6-5 and TRBJ2-7; TRBD1 agrees at 7 bases. This CDR3 region has 14 residues. V trimming: 2 bases; J trimming: 3 bases; junction bases outside the gene matches: 4. Per germline, CDR1 MNHEY and CDR2 SVGAGI. CDR3 sequence (DNA): TGTGCCAGCAGTTACGACAGGGACCGCTACGAGCAGTACTTC. It specifies CASSYDRDRYEQYF.

CDR3 DNA: TGTGCCAGCAGTCCCCGATCCAGGGGTGAAGCTTTCTTT. Protein sequence: CASSPRSRGEAFF. The rearrangement links TRBV28 to TRBJ1-1; possible D gene TRBD1, 6 bases. Germline CDR1 and CDR2: MDHEN and SYDVKM. The CDR3 has 13 residues. Trimming took 5 bases from V and 7 from J, leaving 14 bases between them.

This sequence joins TRBV9 and TRBJ2-6; D remains ambiguous. The V end was cut by 0 bases, the J end by 2 bases, with 3 bases between. Looked up from germline, CDR1 is SGDLS and CDR2 is YYNGEE. The CDR3 extends over 14 amino acids. In nucleotides, the CDR3 is TGTGCCAGCAGCGTAGATACTGGGGCCAACGTCCTGACTTTC. This encodes CASSVDTGANVLTF.

The J gene is TRBJ2-3, the V gene TRBV7-3; the match to TRBD2 covers 7 bases. Germline V gene lookup returns CDR1 SGHTA and CDR2 FQGTGA. This CDR3 is built from 15 residues. V shed 5 bases, J shed 6 bases, and the junction held 11 bases outside the gene matches. CDR3 nucleotide sequence: TGTGCCAGCAGCCCGCAGCGGGGAGAGTGGGATACGCAGTATTTT. Its translation: CASSPQRGEWDTQYF.

V gene TRBV3-1 (or the pseudogene TRBV3-2) combines with J gene TRBJ2-7; D possibly corresponds to TRBD1 (6 bases). The CDR3 totals 12 residues. CDR1 is LGHDT and CDR2 is YNNKEL in the germline V gene (reference sequence). Trimming left V 6 bases short and J 1 base short, with 7 bases between. DNA for the CDR3: TGTGCCAGCAGTACAGGGTCCTACGAGCAGTACTTC. As protein: CASSTGSYEQYF.

V gene TRBV5-1 combines with J gene TRBJ2-5, with 12 bases aligning to TRBD2. Germline CDR1 is SGHRS and CDR2 is YFSETQ. V lost 3 bases to trimming and J lost 7 bases; unmatched junction nucleotides: 7. This CDR3 is built from 15 residues. In nucleotides, the CDR3 is TGCGCCAGCAGCTACCTAGCGGGAGGGGGTTGGACCCAGTACTTC. Its translation is CASSYLAGGGWTQYF.

This chain connects TRBV1 to TRBJ1-6; TRBD1 is the table's D call, not checked against the DNA. TRBV1 is a pseudogene. The CDR3 sequence is 15 residues long. The DNA for the CDR3 is TGCACCAGCAGCCAAGCCGGACAGGGGTATTCACCCCTCCACTTT. Its protein is CTSSQAGQGYSPLHF.

The chain has TRBV11-2 and TRBJ2-1, with 13 bases matching TRBD2. Germline values: CDR1 SGHAT, CDR2 FQNNGV. V trimming: 5 bases; J trimming: 8 bases; junction bases outside the gene matches: 6. The CDR3 runs 15 residues. CDR3 bases: TGTGCCAGCAGCCCAGGACTAGCGGGGGAGTATGAGCAGTTCTTC. Protein sequence: CASSPGLAGEYEQFF.

V is TRBV7-3 and J is TRBJ2-2; weak D call: TRBD1 (5 bases). This CDR3 contains 15 residues. The germline V gene has CDR1 SGHTA and CDR2 FQGTGA. V was cut by 4 bases and J by 2 bases, with 11 bases left in between. CDR3 in amino acids: CASSSQGLNTGELFF. CDR3 DNA: TGTGCCAGCAGCTCCCAGGGTCTTAACACCGGGGAGCTGTTTTTT.

The chain links TRBV28 to TRBJ2-7; TRBD1 aligns across 9 bases. Trimming at V came to 5 bases and at J to 2 bases, leaving 7 bases not matched to a gene. Looked up from germline, CDR1 is MDHEN and CDR2 is SYDVKM. The CDR3 contains 15 residues. In nucleotides, the CDR3 is TGTGCCAGCAGTCCTCTGACAGGGGGTCCCTACGAGCAGTACTTC. This codes for CASSPLTGGPYEQYF.

Notes on this clone: This sample includes further DNA sequences coding for the same CDR3. This chain links TRBV5-1 with TRBJ2-3; TRBD2 might be the D (6 bases). V shed 0 bases and J shed 0 bases, with 8 bases lying between them. CDR1 and CDR2 from the germline V gene are SGHRS and YFSETQ. CDR3 length: 15 residues. The CDR3 sequence is CASSLGGASTDTQYF. CDR3 coding DNA: TGCGCCAGCAGCTTGGGCGGGGCTAGCACAGATACGCAGTATTTT.

This sequence joins TRBV4-1 and TRBJ2-1; a possible D gene is TRBD2 (7 bases). The V end lost 0 bases, the J end lost 7 bases, and 28 bases lay between the germline ends. The V gene's germline CDR1 is MGHRA and CDR2 YSYEKL. The CDR3 covers 20 residues. CDR3 residues: CASSQDPTHTTGGHRNEQFF. For the CDR3, the DNA is TGCGCCAGCAGCCAAGATCCAACCCATACCACGGGGGGCCACAGGAATGAGCAGTTCTTC.

V is TRBV2 and J is TRBJ2-1; 7 positions agree with TRBD1. The germline V gene encodes CDR1 SNHLY and CDR2 FYNNEI. The CDR3 is 15 amino acids. The trim removed 5 bases at V and 6 bases at J, leaving 10 bases unmatched. This CDR3 reads CASSRGQGVGNEQFF. CDR3 in DNA: TGTGCCAGCAGTCGGGGTCAGGGGGTCGGCAATGAGCAGTTCTTC. The full variable domain, in which reference TRBV2 and TRBJ2-1 provide the parts outside the CDR3, is EPEVTQTPSHQVTQMGQEVILRCVPISNHLYFYWYRQILGQKVEFLVSFYNNEISEKSEIFDDQFSVERPDGSNFTLKIRSTKLEDSAMYFCASSRGQGVGNEQFFGPGTRLTVL.

A remark on this clone: Other DNA sequences within the sample encode an identical CDR3. The chain is built from TRBV7-3 and TRBJ2-1; 7 bases align to TRBD2. The V gene end was trimmed by 5 bases and the J gene end by 2 bases; junction bases not matched to a gene: 3. The CDR3 spans 14 residues. Germline CDR1 SGHTA, CDR2 FQGTGA. CDR3 nucleotide sequence: TGTGCCAGCAGCAGCGGACTAGCCTACAATGAGCAGTTCTTC. Translated, it gives CASSSGLAYNEQFF.